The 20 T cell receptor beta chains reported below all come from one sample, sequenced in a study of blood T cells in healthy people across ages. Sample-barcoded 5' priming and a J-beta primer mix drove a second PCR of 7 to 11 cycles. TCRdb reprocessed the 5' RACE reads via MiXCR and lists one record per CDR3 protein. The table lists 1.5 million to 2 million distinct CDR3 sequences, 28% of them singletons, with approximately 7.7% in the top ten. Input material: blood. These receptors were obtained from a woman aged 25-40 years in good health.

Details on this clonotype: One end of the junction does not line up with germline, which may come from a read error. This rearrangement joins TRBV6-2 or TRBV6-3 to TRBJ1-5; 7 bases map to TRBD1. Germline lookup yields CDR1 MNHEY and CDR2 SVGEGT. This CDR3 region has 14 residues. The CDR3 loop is CAGREGAGGQPQHF. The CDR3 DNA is TGTGCCGGCAGAGAGGGGGCAGGCGGACAGCCCCAGCATTTT.

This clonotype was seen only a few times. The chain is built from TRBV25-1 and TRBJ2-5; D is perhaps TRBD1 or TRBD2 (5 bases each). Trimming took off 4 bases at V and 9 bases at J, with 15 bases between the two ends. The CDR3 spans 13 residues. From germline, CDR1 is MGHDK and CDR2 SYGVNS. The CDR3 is CASSGGTATAQYF. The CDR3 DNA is TGTGCCAGCAGTGGTGGGACGGCGACGGCCCAGTACTTC.

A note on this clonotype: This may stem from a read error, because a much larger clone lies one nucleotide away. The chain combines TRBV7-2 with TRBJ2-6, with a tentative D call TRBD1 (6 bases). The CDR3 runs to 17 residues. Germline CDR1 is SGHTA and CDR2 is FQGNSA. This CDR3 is CASSLPRDTSGANVRTF. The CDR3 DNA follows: TGTGCCAGCAGCTTGCCAAGGGACACCTCTGGGGCCAACGTCCGGACTTTC.

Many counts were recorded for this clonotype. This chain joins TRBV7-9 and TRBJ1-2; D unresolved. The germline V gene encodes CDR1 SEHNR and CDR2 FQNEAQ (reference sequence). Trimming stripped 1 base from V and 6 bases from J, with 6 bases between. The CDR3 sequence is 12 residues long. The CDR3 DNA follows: TGTGCCAGCAGCTTAGGGGATAATGGCTACACCTTC. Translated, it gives CASSLGDNGYTF.

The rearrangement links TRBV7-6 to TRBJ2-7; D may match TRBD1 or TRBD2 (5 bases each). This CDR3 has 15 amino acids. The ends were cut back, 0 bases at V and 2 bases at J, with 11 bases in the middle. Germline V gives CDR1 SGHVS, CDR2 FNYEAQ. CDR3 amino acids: CASSLARGFPYEQYF. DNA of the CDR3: TGTGCCAGCAGCTTAGCCCGGGGCTTCCCCTACGAGCAGTACTTC.

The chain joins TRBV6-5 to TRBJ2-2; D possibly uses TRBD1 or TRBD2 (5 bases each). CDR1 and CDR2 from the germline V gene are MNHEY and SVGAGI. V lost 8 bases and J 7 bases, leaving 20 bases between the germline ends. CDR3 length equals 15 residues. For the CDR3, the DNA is TGTGCCAGCGGAGGCCCTGGACAAGGTGGCGGGGAGCTGTTTTTT. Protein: CASGGPGQGGGELFF.

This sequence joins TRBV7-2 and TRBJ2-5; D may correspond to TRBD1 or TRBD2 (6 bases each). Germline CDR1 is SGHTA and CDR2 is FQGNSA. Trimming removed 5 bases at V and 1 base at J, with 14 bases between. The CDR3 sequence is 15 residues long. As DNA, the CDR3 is TGTGCCAGCAGCCGGGGGCAGGGGCGCCAAGAGACCCAGTACTTC. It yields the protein CASSRGQGRQETQYF.

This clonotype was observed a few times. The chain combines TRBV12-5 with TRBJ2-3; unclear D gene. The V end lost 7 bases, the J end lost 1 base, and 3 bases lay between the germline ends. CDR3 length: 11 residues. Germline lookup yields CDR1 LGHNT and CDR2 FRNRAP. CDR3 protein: CASVRTDTQYF. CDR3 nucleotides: TGTGCTAGTGTTCGCACAGATACGCAGTATTTT.

CDR3 nucleotide sequence: TGCGCCAGCAGTGAGCCCTCGACTAGCGGGTCCTACAATGAGCAGTTCTTC. Amino acid sequence: CASSEPSTSGSYNEQFF. The J gene is TRBJ2-1, the V gene TRBV10-2; the match to TRBD2 covers 10 bases. The CDR3 has 17 residues. V lost 2 bases, J lost 1 base, and 5 bases stayed unmatched. Germline loops: CDR1 WSHSY, CDR2 SAAADI.

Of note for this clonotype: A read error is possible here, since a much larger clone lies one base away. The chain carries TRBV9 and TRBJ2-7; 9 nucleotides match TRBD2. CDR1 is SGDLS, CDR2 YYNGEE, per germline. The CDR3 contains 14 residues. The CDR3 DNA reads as TGTGCCAGCAGCGTTAGCGGGGGAGGAGAGACCCAGTGCTTC. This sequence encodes CASSVSGGGETQCF. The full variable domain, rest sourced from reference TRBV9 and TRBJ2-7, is DSGVTQTPKHLITATGQRVTLRCSPRSGDLSVYWYQQSLDQGLQFLIQYYNGEERAKGNILERFSAQQFPDLHSELNLSSLELGDSALYFCASSVSGGGETQCFGPGTRLTVT.

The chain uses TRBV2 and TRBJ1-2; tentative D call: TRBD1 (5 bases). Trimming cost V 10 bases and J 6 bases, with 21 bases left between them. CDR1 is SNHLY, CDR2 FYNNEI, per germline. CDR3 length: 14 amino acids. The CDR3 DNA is TGTGCCACCGACTCAAGGGGCAGAGCAGATGGCTACACCTTC. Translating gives CATDSRGRADGYTF.

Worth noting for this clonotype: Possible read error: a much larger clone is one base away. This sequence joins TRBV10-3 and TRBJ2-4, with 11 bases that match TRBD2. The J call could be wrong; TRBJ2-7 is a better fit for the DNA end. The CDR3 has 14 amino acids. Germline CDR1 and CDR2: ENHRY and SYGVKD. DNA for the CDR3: TGTACCATCAGTCCTCTCACTAGCGGGAGCGAGCAGTACTTC. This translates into CTISPLTSGSEQYF.

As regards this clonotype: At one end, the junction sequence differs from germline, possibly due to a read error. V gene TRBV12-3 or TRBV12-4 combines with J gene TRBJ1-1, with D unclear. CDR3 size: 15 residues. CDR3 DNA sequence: TGCGCCAGCAGTCGGGTTGCGGGTAGGAAGACTGAAGCTTTCTTT. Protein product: CASSRVAGRKTEAFF.

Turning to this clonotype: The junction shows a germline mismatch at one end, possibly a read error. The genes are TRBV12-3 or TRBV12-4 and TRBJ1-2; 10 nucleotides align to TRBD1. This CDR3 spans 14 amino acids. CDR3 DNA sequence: TGTGCCAGCAGTTGGGACAGGGGATCGAGGGGCTGCACCTTC. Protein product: CASSWDRGSRGCTF.

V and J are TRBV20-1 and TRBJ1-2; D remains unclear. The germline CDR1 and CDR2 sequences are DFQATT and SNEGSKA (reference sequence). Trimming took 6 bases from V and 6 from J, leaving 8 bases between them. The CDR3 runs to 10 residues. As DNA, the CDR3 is TGCAGTGCGGGGTGGGATGGCTACACCTTC. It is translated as CSAGWDGYTF.

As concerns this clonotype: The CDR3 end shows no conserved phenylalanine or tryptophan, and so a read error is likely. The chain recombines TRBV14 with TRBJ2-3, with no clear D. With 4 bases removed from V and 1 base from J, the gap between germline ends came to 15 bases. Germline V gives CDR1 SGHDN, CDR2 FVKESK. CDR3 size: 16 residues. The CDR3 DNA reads TGTGCCAGCAGCCCCCCCCGCCGCGGTCGCACAGATACGCAGTATTGT. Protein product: CASSPPRRGRTDTQYC.

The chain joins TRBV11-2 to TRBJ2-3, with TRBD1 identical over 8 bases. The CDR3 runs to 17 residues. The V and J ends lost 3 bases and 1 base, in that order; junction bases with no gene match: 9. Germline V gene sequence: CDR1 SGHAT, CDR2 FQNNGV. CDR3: CASSFRTGLFGTDTQYF. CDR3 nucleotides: TGTGCCAGCAGCTTTCGGACAGGGTTGTTCGGCACAGATACGCAGTATTTT.

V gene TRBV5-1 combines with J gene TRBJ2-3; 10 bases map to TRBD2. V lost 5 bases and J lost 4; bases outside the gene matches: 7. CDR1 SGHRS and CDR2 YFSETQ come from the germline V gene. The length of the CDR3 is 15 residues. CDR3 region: CASRALAGDPDTQYF. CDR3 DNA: TGCGCCAGCAGGGCCCTAGCGGGGGATCCAGATACGCAGTATTTT.

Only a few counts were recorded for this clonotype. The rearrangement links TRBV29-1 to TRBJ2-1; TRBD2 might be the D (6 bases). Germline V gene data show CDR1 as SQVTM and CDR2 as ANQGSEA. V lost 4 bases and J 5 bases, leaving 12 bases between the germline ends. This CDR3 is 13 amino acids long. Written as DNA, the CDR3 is TGCAGCGTTGTTGCGGGGTCTCACAATGAGCAGTTCTTC. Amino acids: CSVVAGSHNEQFF.

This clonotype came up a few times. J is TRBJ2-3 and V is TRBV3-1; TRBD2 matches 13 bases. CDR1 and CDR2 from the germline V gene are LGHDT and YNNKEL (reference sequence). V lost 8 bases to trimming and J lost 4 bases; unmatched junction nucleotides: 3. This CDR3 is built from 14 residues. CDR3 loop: CASPLAGGPDTQYF. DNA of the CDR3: TGTGCCAGCCCACTAGCGGGGGGGCCAGATACGCAGTATTTT.